This T cell receptor (beta chain) came from a study of blood T cell repertoires in COVID-19. About the study: PBMCs, B-cell-depleted T cells, or T cells were the source of the cDNA or gDNA that made up the material.

In assigning cohorts, the study relied on participant-reported clinical history. The V gene lost 1 base and the J gene lost 0 bases, with 6 bases spanning the gap. Germline CDR1 reads LNHDA; CDR2 reads SQIVND (reference sequence). The CDR3 covers 15 residues. As handled by the study authors: Amplifying reference gene primers gave estimates of nucleated cell counts. Sequenced by immunoSEQ multiplex PCR; TCRdb stores in-frame clones only, minus some. V and J calls and clone size are those listed in that table; D and trimming were worked out from the DNA. The sample contains approximately 180,000 clones, more than 75% of which appear only once.

Sequenced: PBMCs or T cells enriched from blood (not recorded which). The TCR originated in a woman in her forties or fifties who had recovered from COVID-19. The chain carries TRBV19 and TRBJ1-4, with a weak D call TRBD1 (6 bases). The CDR3 sequence: CASSIGDTTNEKLFF. The CDR3 region has the DNA TGTGCCAGTAGTATAGGGGACACAACTAATGAAAAACTGTTTTTT.